This T cell receptor (beta chain) was profiled in a study of beta chain features in type 1 diabetes. Sequencing targeted expressed TCRB transcripts, as all isolated RNA had been reverse transcribed. TCRdb's copy holds only in-frame clones and misses some; the assay was immunoSEQ multiplex PCR. This sample has a few hundred thousand clones; roughly 31% occur once, and the top ten carry about 0.065%. Regarding the study as a whole: Small HLA sub-analyses could not settle whether HLA shapes TCRB rearrangement.

Notes on this clone: Its antigen is not identified. At the DNA level, this CDR3 is encoded by other sequences in the same sample as well.

The V gene's germline CDR1 is SGHTA and CDR2 FQGNSA. The V and J ends lost 5 bases and 0 bases, in that order; junction bases with no gene match: 4. The CDR3 has 15 residues. Sorting produced populations that all topped 98% purity. Input material: naive CD4+ T cells from blood. This chain connects TRBV7-2 to TRBJ2-3, with 8 bases that match TRBD2. The sequence derives from a man younger than 35 in good health. CDR3: CASSGSGTSTDTQYF. CDR3 nucleotides: TGTGCCAGCAGCGGTAGCGGGACCAGCACAGATACGCAGTATTTT.